The rows below give T cell receptor beta chains drawn from one sample of a study of CD8 T cells in Susac syndrome. TCRdb redid the calling of the immunoSEQ multiplex PCR reads with MiXCR, one entry per CDR3 protein. In the table there are tens of thousands of distinct CDR3 sequences, 85% to 95% of which are singletons. The sequenced material came from CD4+ T cells from PBMCs. These receptors all stem from a human donor with Susac syndrome. CDR3s include the opening cysteine and the closing phenylalanine or tryptophan. D genes are given only for firm matches. Part of the rows lack a size; the others show once, few, many or a class for expanded clones.

size: .
V: TRBV6-2/TRBV6-3
D: TRBD1
J: TRBJ1-2
DNA: TGTGCCAGCAGCGACAGGGTTTGGAACAGTGGCTACACCTTC
CDR3: CASSDRVWNSGYTF

size: .
V: TRBV19
D: TRBD1
J: TRBJ1-1
DNA: TGTGCCAGTAGTAGAACCACAGGGGGGACCTTGAACACTGAAGCTTTCTTT
CDR3: CASSRTTGGTLNTEAFF

size: .
V: TRBV28
D: TRBD1
J: TRBJ1-1
DNA: TGTGCCAGCAGTGGGTGGACAGGGGGCAACACTGAAGCTTTCTTT
CDR3: CASSGWTGGNTEAFF

size: .
V: TRBV30
D: .
J: TRBJ2-1
DNA: TGTGCCTGGAGTGAGGGGGTCTCCTACAATGAGCAGTTCTTC
CDR3: CAWSEGVSYNEQFF

size: .
V: TRBV11-3
D: TRBD2
J: TRBJ2-7
DNA: TGTGCCAGCAGCTGGGGGGGACTCTACGAGCAGTACTTC
CDR3: CASSWGGLYEQYF

size: .
V: TRBV11-3
D: TRBD1
J: TRBJ1-1
DNA: TGTGCCAGCAGCTCTCTCAGGGGGCGGTACACTGAAGCTTTCTTT
CDR3: CASSSLRGRYTEAFF

size: .
V: TRBV6-1
D: .
J: TRBJ1-1
DNA: TGTGCCAGCAGTGATCGAGGGGCTTTCTTT
CDR3: CASSDRGAFF

size: .
V: TRBV7-6
D: .
J: TRBJ2-7
DNA: TGTGCCAGCAGCTTACTTAGGGACGAGCAGTACTTC
CDR3: CASSLLRDEQYF

size: .
V: TRBV20-1
D: .
J: TRBJ1-1
DNA: TGCAGTGCTAGAGACAGGAGGGACACTGAAGCTTTCTTT
CDR3: CSARDRRDTEAFF

size: .
V: TRBV18
D: .
J: TRBJ1-5
DNA: TGTGCCAGCTCCCCCGCGGGGCAAATCAATCAGCCCCAGCATTTT
CDR3: CASSPAGQINQPQHF

size: .
V: TRBV11-2
D: .
J: TRBJ1-6
DNA: TGTGCCAGCAGCTTTTACCCCCTCCAGGCCTCCTACATTTTAGGGTCACCCCTCCACTTT
CDR3: CASSFYPLQASYILGSPLHF

size: .
V: TRBV6-2/TRBV6-3
D: .
J: TRBJ2-7
DNA: TGTGCCAGCAGAGCACGGTATTTCAGCTCCTACGAGCAGTACTTC
CDR3: CASRARYFSSYEQYF

size: .
V: TRBV29-1
D: .
J: TRBJ1-2
DNA: TGCAGCGTTGAATACTATGGCTACACCTTC
CDR3: CSVEYYGYTF

size: .
V: TRBV6-2/TRBV6-3
D: .
J: TRBJ2-3
DNA: TGTGCCAGCAGTTACCCCTACTCAGGGGGGCCATATAGCACAGATACGCAGTATTTT
CDR3: CASSYPYSGGPYSTDTQYF

size: .
V: TRBV6-2/TRBV6-3
D: .
J: TRBJ1-5
DNA: TGTGCCAGCAGGCAACCCTCCTTGGGAGGGCCCCAGCATTTT
CDR3: CASRQPSLGGPQHF

size: .
V: TRBV6-1
D: TRBD2
J: TRBJ2-3
DNA: TGTGCCAGCAGTAGCGGGGGAAATACAGATACGCAGTATTTT
CDR3: CASSSGGNTDTQYF

size: .
V: TRBV7-2
D: .
J: TRBJ2-7
DNA: TGTGCCAGCAGCCCTAGTTGGGCAGGCCCGTCGTACGAGCAGTACTTC
CDR3: CASSPSWAGPSYEQYF

size: .
V: TRBV9
D: .
J: TRBJ2-1
DNA: TGTGCCAGCAGCGTAGGGGACCTGCATAGCGAGTGGAGCTCCTACAATGAGCAGTTCTTC
CDR3: CASSVGDLHSEWSSYNEQFF

size: .
V: TRBV9
D: TRBD2
J: TRBJ2-5
DNA: TGTGCCAGCAGCGTAGGGACTAGCGGGGGTGGGGAGACCCAGTACTTC
CDR3: CASSVGTSGGGETQYF

size: .
V: TRBV20-1
D: .
J: TRBJ2-5
DNA: TGCAGTGCCAAGAGGGGTTCGAGTCGCCAAGAGACCCAGTACTTC
CDR3: CSAKRGSSRQETQYF

size: .
V: TRBV7-2
D: TRBD1
J: TRBJ2-3
DNA: TGTGCCAGCAGCTTTTCACAGGGGGATACGCAGTATTTT
CDR3: CASSFSQGDTQYF

size: once
V: TRBV13
D: .
J: TRBJ2-6
DNA: TGTGCCAGCAGCCGGGGGCGTAGAGGGGCCAACGTCCTGACTTTC
CDR3: CASSRGRRGANVLTF

size: .
V: TRBV29-1
D: .
J: TRBJ1-1
DNA: TGCAGCGTTGGAGAGGGCCCGAACACTGAAGCTTTCTTT
CDR3: CSVGEGPNTEAFF

size: .
V: TRBV27
D: .
J: TRBJ1-1
DNA: TGTGCCAGGGTATTGAACACTGAAGCTTTCTTT
CDR3: CARVLNTEAFF

size: .
V: TRBV5-5
D: .
J: TRBJ2-2
DNA: TGTGCCAGCAGGGTGAGGGCCCCGCTTACCGGGGAGCTGTTTTTT
CDR3: CASRVRAPLTGELFF

size: once
V: TRBV6-1
D: TRBD1
J: TRBJ2-7
DNA: TGTGCCAGCAGTGAAGCGGGGACAGGGAGGACCTACGAGCAGTACTTC
CDR3: CASSEAGTGRTYEQYF